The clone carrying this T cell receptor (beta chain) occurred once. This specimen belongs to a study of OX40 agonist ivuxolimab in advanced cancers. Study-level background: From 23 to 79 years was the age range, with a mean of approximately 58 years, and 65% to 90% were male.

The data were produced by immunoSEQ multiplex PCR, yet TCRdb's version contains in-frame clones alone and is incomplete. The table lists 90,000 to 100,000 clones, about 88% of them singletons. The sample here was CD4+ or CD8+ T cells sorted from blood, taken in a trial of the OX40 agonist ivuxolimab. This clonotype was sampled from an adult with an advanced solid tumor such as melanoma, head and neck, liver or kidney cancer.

CDR3 in DNA: TGTGCCAGCAGTCCGGGACAGCTAACTGAAGCTTTCTTT. Protein product: CASSPGQLTEAFF. V is TRBV6-6 and J is TRBJ1-1; 7 bases are a match to TRBD1. After removal of 5 bases from V and 5 bases from J, the junction contained 5 bases not matched to a gene. Per germline, CDR1 MNHNY and CDR2 SVGAGI (reference sequence). CDR3 length: 13 amino acids.